This T cell receptor beta chain was sequenced in a study of spatial heterogeneity in lung cancer. Overall study results and limits: Alpha chain coverage of tumor T cells was estimated at about 6.3%, and beta chain coverage at 13% to 15%. Tracking of tumor mutation counts was seen in expanded intratumoral alpha and beta TCR counts. As ubiquitous and regional nonsynonymous mutations varied, counts of ubiquitous and regional expanded TCRs tracked them, respectively.

Time point in this sample: sample taken at primary tumor resection. Material for sequencing was whole RNA from tumor, nontumor lung or frozen PBMC, left unsorted. The CDR3 covers 15 residues. V lost 0 bases and J lost 4, with 10 bases in between. Germline-derived CDR1 and CDR2 are LGHDT and YNNKEL (reference sequence). This clonotype is medium-sized. No antigen is known for it. The study tagged each TCR cDNA molecule with a unique molecular identifier. Via MiXCR, TCRdb re-called the 5' RACE reads, giving one row per CDR3 protein. The table has thousands of distinct CDR3 sequences, about 26% seen once. The receptor's source is a male donor with early-stage non-small cell lung cancer. Here the sequenced sample was lung tumor tissue, taken at surgery. The J gene is TRBJ1-5, the V gene TRBV3-1; D gene ambiguous. For the CDR3, the DNA is TGTGCCAGCAGCCAAGATATGTCACTAAATCAGCCCCAGCATTTT. Residues: CASSQDMSLNQPQHF.